This paragraph reports one TCR beta chain. What it recognizes is unknown. Combined were second doses at about 4 or about 12 weeks. The data were produced by immunoSEQ multiplex PCR, yet TCRdb's version contains in-frame clones alone and is incomplete. This table holds about 180,000 clones, about 86% found once. There are 14 residues in the CDR3. After removal of 3 bases from V and 6 bases from J, the junction contained 6 bases not matched to a gene. Germline V gives CDR1 SGDLS, CDR2 YYNGEE. This sample stems from a study of T cell responses to AZD1222 COVID-19 vaccine. Findings and limits, study-wide: Spike regions recognized by vaccine-associated CD4 TCRs spanned the protein, led by 160-218 and 743-854. Just 5 to 7 AZD1222 recipients were seropositive at baseline. A mostly white British donor set with more females was recruited, and clonal diversity was possibly underestimated.

The J gene is TRBJ1-3, the V gene TRBV9, with 7 positions matching TRBD1. This TCR came from an adult who received the AZD1222 COVID-19 vaccine. The source was peripheral blood, collected 28 days after the second AZD1222 dose. The CDR3 spells CASSAGTDANTIYF. CDR3 DNA: TGTGCCAGCAGCGCCGGGACAGACGCAAACACCATATATTTT.